The clone carrying this T cell receptor beta chain was seen many times. Its specificity is unknown. This sample is part of a study of CD8 T cells in ankylosing spondylitis. Overall study results and limits: Matched ankylosing spondylitis synovial fluid reportedly showed significant enrichment of disease-linked clones.

TCRdb fed the 5' RACE reads into MiXCR, producing one record per CDR3 protein. Here the sample spans about 31,000 distinct CDR3 sequences, about 7.2% being singletons. Germline V gene data show CDR1 as LNHNV and CDR2 as YYDKDF (reference sequence). This CDR3 contains 16 residues. Trimming removed 0 bases from V and 3 bases from J; junction bases left unmatched: 3. The sample comprised blood, either unsorted or a sorted T cell fraction (not recorded which). The sequence was collected from a male donor with ankylosing spondylitis or in good health (not recorded which). V and J are TRBV15 and TRBJ2-1, with TRBD2 matching over 9 bases. The chain's CDR3 is CATSRDQAGGYNEQFF. As DNA, the CDR3 is TGTGCCACCAGCAGAGATCAAGCGGGAGGCTACAATGAGCAGTTCTTC.